The 18 T cell receptor beta chains below all came from one sample that was sequenced in a study of beta chain features in type 1 diabetes. Every isolated RNA sample was fully reverse transcribed, so sequencing captured expressed TCRB transcripts. Data came from immunoSEQ multiplex PCR; TCRdb stores just in-frame clones and leaves some out. Of 620,000 or so clones in the sample, 15% to 19% were seen once. The source material was naive CD4+ T cells from blood. The receptors were gathered from a man in his late teens or twenties in good health.

The J gene is TRBJ1-2, the V gene TRBV29-1, with 7 bases lining up with TRBD1. V lost 3 bases, J lost 5 bases, and 6 bases stayed unmatched. This CDR3 spans 13 amino acids. CDR1 is SQVTM, CDR2 ANQGSEA, per germline. The CDR3 region is CSVDDRAGYGYTF. CDR3 bases: TGCAGCGTTGATGACAGGGCTGGTTATGGCTACACCTTC.

The V gene is TRBV29-1, the J gene TRBJ2-7, with D possibly matching TRBD1 (6 bases). The CDR3 runs to 12 residues. The germline V gene encodes CDR1 SQVTM and CDR2 ANQGSEA. Trimming left V 4 bases short and J 4 bases short, with 11 bases between. CDR3 amino acids: CSVARGRYEQYF. The CDR3 coding sequence is TGCAGCGTTGCCAGGGGACGGTACGAGCAGTACTTC.

The chain uses TRBV7-6 and TRBJ2-7, with 9 bases lining up with TRBD1. This CDR3 is 17 amino acids long. Germline trimming cut 1 base from V and 2 bases from J; bases unmatched to any gene: 9. The germline V gene encodes CDR1 SGHVS and CDR2 FNYEAQ. CDR3 in DNA: TGTGCCAGCAGCTTAGTGGCCACAGGGGGCCCTACCTACGAGCAGTACTTC. This translates into CASSLVATGGPTYEQYF.

The chain is built from TRBV15 and TRBJ1-5; D gene uncertain. V was clipped by 8 bases and J by 0 bases, with 14 bases between them. Germline CDR1 reads LNHNV; CDR2 reads YYDKDF (reference sequence). This CDR3 comprises 15 residues. CDR3 sequence reads: CATRKSPNSNQPQHF. CDR3 nucleotides: TGTGCCACCCGTAAATCGCCGAATAGCAATCAGCCCCAGCATTTT.

The gene calls are TRBV25-1 and TRBJ1-1; 10 nucleotides align to TRBD1. There are 15 residues in the CDR3. The V segment lost 2 bases and the J segment 1 base; nucleotides outside the gene matches: 1. Germline V lookup: CDR1 MGHDK, CDR2 SYGVNS. The CDR3 loop is CASSERDRGNTEAFF. CDR3 in DNA: TGTGCCAGCAGTGAAAGGGACAGGGGGAACACTGAAGCTTTCTTT.

This sequence joins TRBV14 and TRBJ2-7; 10 bases are shared with TRBD2. The CDR3 is 16 amino acids. The ends lost 5 bases at V and 3 bases at J; junction bases unmatched: 10. Germline CDR1 reads SGHDN; CDR2 reads FVKESK. CDR3 sequence: CASSVGPSGSVYEQYF. CDR3 bases: TGTGCCAGCAGCGTAGGCCCTAGCGGGAGTGTCTACGAGCAGTACTTC.

Only a few counts were recorded for this clone. This sample includes further DNA sequences coding for the same CDR3. The chain links TRBV7-2 to TRBJ2-7; 8 bases are a match to TRBD1. V gave up 5 bases and J gave up 3 bases; unmatched junction bases: 6. Germline CDR1 is SGHTA and CDR2 is FQGNSA. The CDR3 is made up of 14 amino acids. The CDR3 region has the DNA TGTGCCAGCAGCCCCGACAGGGGACGCTACGAGCAGTACTTC. It specifies CASSPDRGRYEQYF.

This chain joins TRBV4-3 and TRBJ2-1; TRBD2 agrees at 8 bases. The CDR3 covers 20 residues. CDR1 is LGHNA, CDR2 YSLEER, per germline. V was clipped by 3 bases and J by 6 bases; unmatched bases: 22. CDR3 nucleotides: TGCGCCAGCAGCCACTCTGGGCCCTTGGGTCCGGGACTAGTTCGCAATGAGCAGTTCTTC. Amino acids: CASSHSGPLGPGLVRNEQFF.

V gene TRBV6-1 combines with J gene TRBJ2-1; perhaps TRBD2 as D (5 bases). Germline V gene sequence: CDR1 MNHNS, CDR2 SASEGT. Trimming removed 0 bases at V and 0 bases at J, with 9 bases between. The CDR3 is made up of 16 amino acids. CDR3 DNA sequence: TGTGCCAGCAGTGAAGCGAGAGCGGCCTCCTACAATGAGCAGTTCTTC. Translated: CASSEARAASYNEQFF.

The chain recombines TRBV5-1 with TRBJ2-1, with 12 bases lining up with TRBD2. The CDR3 loop spans 16 amino acids. Trimming cost V 4 bases and J 4 bases; bases outside gene matches: 6. Germline values: CDR1 SGHRS, CDR2 YFSETQ. CDR3 sequence reads: CASSPGTSGFYNEQFF. The CDR3, as DNA: TGCGCCAGCAGCCCTGGGACTAGCGGGTTTTACAATGAGCAGTTCTTC. The variable domain in full, with the rest retrieved from reference TRBV5-1 and TRBJ2-1, is KAGVTQTPRYLIKTRGQQVTLSCSPISGHRSVSWYQQTPGQGLQFLFEYFSETQRNKGNFPGRFSGRQFSNSRSEMNVSTLELGDSALYLCASSPGTSGFYNEQFFGPGTRLTVL.

This clone was detected only a few times. The same CDR3 arises from other DNA sequences in this sample as well. This rearrangement joins TRBV28 to TRBJ2-1, with TRBD2 identical over 12 bases. Germline V gene sequence: CDR1 MDHEN, CDR2 SYDVKM. With V trimmed by 4 bases and J by 3 bases, 4 bases remained unmatched. The CDR3 length is 16 residues. Here the CDR3 DNA reads TGTGCCAGCAGTTCGCCGACTAGCGGGAGCTACAATGAGCAGTTCTTC. Protein: CASSSPTSGSYNEQFF.

The rearrangement links TRBV15 to TRBJ2-5, with D possibly being TRBD2 (5 bases). Germline V gives CDR1 LNHNV, CDR2 YYDKDF (reference sequence). The CDR3 sequence is 14 residues long. The ends were cut back, 1 base at V and 0 bases at J, with 6 bases in the middle. The CDR3 here is CATSRGGNQETQYF. CDR3 nucleotide sequence: TGTGCCACCAGCAGAGGAGGGAACCAAGAGACCCAGTACTTC. The full variable domain, rest sourced from reference TRBV15 and TRBJ2-5, is DAMVIQNPRYQVTQFGKPVTLSCSQTLNHNVMYWYQQKSSQAPKLLFHYYDKDFNNEADTPDNFQSRRPNTSFCFLDIRSPGLGDTAMYLCATSRGGNQETQYFGPGTRLLVL.

The chain combines TRBV2 with TRBJ2-1; D not resolved. CDR1 is SNHLY, CDR2 FYNNEI, per germline. Between the trimmed V and J ends, which lost 4 bases and 0 bases, there was a span of 7 bases. The CDR3 loop spans 14 amino acids. This chain's CDR3 is CASSVDVSYNEQFF. Written as DNA, the CDR3 is TGTGCCAGCAGTGTGGACGTCTCCTACAATGAGCAGTTCTTC.

In this sample, this clone turned up a few times. This chain connects TRBV11-2 to TRBJ2-1; TRBD1 is a possible D gene (6 bases). In germline, CDR1 is SGHAT, CDR2 FQNNGV. V dropped 3 bases and J dropped 9 bases, with 24 bases sitting between them. The CDR3 runs 17 residues. CDR3 protein: CASSLGAGARVPGEQFF. The CDR3 bases are TGTGCCAGCAGCTTGGGGGCTGGCGCACGGGTCCCCGGTGAGCAGTTCTTC.

This chain uses TRBV15 with TRBJ2-5; D is unresolved. From germline, CDR1 is LNHNV and CDR2 YYDKDF (reference sequence). The CDR3 has 16 amino acids. Trimming left V 0 bases short and J 5 bases short, with 16 bases between. The CDR3 region is CATSRDSMTGSETQYF. CDR3 DNA: TGTGCCACCAGCAGAGATTCCATGACGGGTTCCGAGACCCAGTACTTC.

A few counts support this clone. The chain joins TRBV7-6 to TRBJ1-6, with TRBD1 as a possible D gene (6 bases). In germline, CDR1 is SGHVS, CDR2 FNYEAQ. This CDR3 contains 18 residues. V was cut by 1 base and J by 6 bases, with 19 bases left in between. Here the CDR3 DNA reads TGTGCCAGCAGCTTAGGATCAGGGGTGAGGACCTCTAATTCACCCCTCCACTTT. Translating it yields CASSLGSGVRTSNSPLHF. The full variable domain, completed using reference TRBV7-6 and TRBJ1-6, is GAGVSQSPRYKVTKRGQDVALRCDPISGHVSLYWYRQALGQGPEFLTYFNYEAQQDKSGLPNDRFSAERPEGSISTLTIQRTEQRDSAMYRCASSLGSGVRTSNSPLHFGNGTRLTVT.

This clone was observed a few times. The V call is TRBV5-1, the J call TRBJ2-1; a possible D gene is TRBD1 (7 bases). The germline gives CDR1 SGHRS, CDR2 YFSETQ. V was shortened by 4 bases and J by 2 bases, with 16 bases between the two germline ends. This CDR3 comprises 16 residues. The CDR3 here is CASSPGDSRAYNEQFF. The DNA of the CDR3 is TGCGCCAGCAGCCCGGGGGACAGCCGGGCCTACAATGAGCAGTTCTTC. Using reference TRBV5-1 and TRBJ2-1 for the parts outside the CDR3, the full variable domain is KAGVTQTPRYLIKTRGQQVTLSCSPISGHRSVSWYQQTPGQGLQFLFEYFSETQRNKGNFPGRFSGRQFSNSRSEMNVSTLELGDSALYLCASSPGDSRAYNEQFFGPGTRLTVL.

The rearrangement uses TRBV4-2 and TRBJ2-3; TRBD1 or TRBD2 may be the D gene (5 bases each). Trimming removed 0 bases from V and 6 bases from J, with 22 bases in between. The CDR3 has 18 amino acids. Germline-derived CDR1 and CDR2 are LGHNA and YNFKEQ. The CDR3 spells CASSQDLTRARGGDTQYF. CDR3 DNA: TGTGCCAGCAGCCAAGATCTAACCAGGGCCCGAGGAGGCGATACGCAGTATTTT.